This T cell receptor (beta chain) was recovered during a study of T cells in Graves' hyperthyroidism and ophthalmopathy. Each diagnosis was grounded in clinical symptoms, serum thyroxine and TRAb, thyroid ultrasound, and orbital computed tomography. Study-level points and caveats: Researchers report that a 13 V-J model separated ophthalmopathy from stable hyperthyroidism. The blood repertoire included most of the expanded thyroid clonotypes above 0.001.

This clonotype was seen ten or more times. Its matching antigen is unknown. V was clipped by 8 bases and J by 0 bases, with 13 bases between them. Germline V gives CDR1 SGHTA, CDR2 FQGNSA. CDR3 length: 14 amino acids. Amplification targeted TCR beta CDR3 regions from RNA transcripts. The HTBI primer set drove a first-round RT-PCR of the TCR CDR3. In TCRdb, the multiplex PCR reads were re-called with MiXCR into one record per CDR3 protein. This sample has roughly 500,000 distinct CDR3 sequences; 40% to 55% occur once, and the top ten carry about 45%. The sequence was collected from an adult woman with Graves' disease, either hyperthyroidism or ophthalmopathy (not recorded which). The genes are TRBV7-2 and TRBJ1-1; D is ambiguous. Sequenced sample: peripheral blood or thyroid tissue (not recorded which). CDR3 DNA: TGTGCCAGCTTACTCTCAATGATGAACACTGAAGCTTTCTTT. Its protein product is CASLLSMMNTEAFF.